This T cell receptor beta chain was retrieved from a study of blood T cells in healthy people across ages. The overall study: Roughly one uniquely barcoded beta molecule per two T cells was captured.

With a J-beta primer mix and a sample-barcoded 5' primer, a second PCR ran about 6 to 11 cycles. The yield of each sample was at least 2.5 million CDR3-containing paired-end reads. TCRdb ran MiXCR on the 5' RACE reads and lists one entry per CDR3 protein. The sample shows about a million distinct CDR3 sequences, roughly 50% of them seen only once. On this clonotype: Its specificity is not known.

Germline CDR1 MDHEN, CDR2 SYDVKM. Trimming took 3 bases from V and 7 from J, leaving 17 bases between them. This CDR3 is 15 amino acids long. General study points: Naive T cell percentage showed a strong correlation with TCR beta diversity.

The material sequenced was blood. The clonotype comes from a woman in her sixties in good health. The chain carries TRBV28 and TRBJ2-3, with a tentative D call TRBD2 (6 bases). CDR3 amino acids: CASSFAVGGTHTQYF. The CDR3 coding sequence is TGTGCCAGCAGTTTCGCGGTGGGAGGTACACATACGCAGTATTTT.